The T cell receptor (beta chain) described here comes from a study of T cells in women clearing cervical HPV infection. About the study: Donors had HPV16-related CIN3 or worse; 2 had invasive cancer. Blood came at first lesion visit for cases, post-clearance for controls. With HLA typing for only a few women, HLA confounding remains possible.

Concerning this clone: The read terminates 3 residues before the CDR3 end, so the remaining end is supplied by the germline J gene.

Germline V gene sequence: CDR1 MNHNS, CDR2 SASEGT. This CDR3 has 15 residues. Losses at the gene ends were 1 base for V and 6 bases for J; bases not matched to a gene: 7. Method: immunoSEQ multiplex PCR; TCRdb's copy keeps in-frame clones and lacks some. In total, the table holds 25,000 to 35,000 clones. The receptor was derived from a woman between 18 and 69 years old with a cervical HPV16 infection that either progressed to CIN3+ or cleared (not recorded which). The rearrangement joins TRBV6-1 to TRBJ1-2; 8 bases align to TRBD1. The material sequenced was blood buffy coat. The CDR3 here is CASSEGQGSWNGYTF. CDR3 DNA, as far as it was read: TGTGCCAGCAGTGAAGGACAGGGGAGTTGGAATGGC.